Presented here are 31 T cell receptor beta chains from one specimen sequenced in a study of blood T cell repertoires in COVID-19. The assay was immunoSEQ multiplex PCR, and TCRdb's table has in-frame clones only and misses some. Of about 480,000 clones listed, around 87% are singletons. Input material: PBMCs or T cells enriched from blood (not recorded which). Receptors originate from a woman aged 40 to 55 who had recovered from COVID-19.

This chain connects TRBV18 to TRBJ1-1; D is uncertain. This CDR3 has 14 amino acids. Germline V gives CDR1 KGHSH, CDR2 LQKENI. V lost 8 bases and J 4 bases, leaving 17 bases between the germline ends. CDR3 DNA: TGTGCCAGCCGACGCGGGTCCGACGGCACTGAAGCTTTCTTT. Its translation is CASRRGSDGTEAFF.

The V call is TRBV10-3, the J call TRBJ1-1, with no clear D. Trimming shortened V by 2 bases and J by 7 bases, and 8 bases separated the two germline ends. CDR3 length equals 12 residues. Germline CDR1 reads ENHRY; CDR2 reads SYGVKD. CDR3 residues: CAISETYDEAFF. In DNA, the CDR3 is TGTGCCATCAGTGAGACCTACGATGAAGCTTTCTTT.

Only one count was recorded for this clone. This chain connects TRBV5-4 to TRBJ2-1, with TRBD2 matching 7 bases. V lost 6 bases, J lost 4 bases, and 4 bases stayed unmatched. The CDR3 runs to 13 residues. Germline V gene lookup returns CDR1 SGHNT and CDR2 YYREEE (reference sequence). The DNA for the CDR3 is TGTGCCAGCACCTGGGGGGGATACAATGAGCAGTTCTTC. Its protein is CASTWGGYNEQFF.

The V and J genes are TRBV6-5 and TRBJ2-7; possibly TRBD1 for D (5 bases). This CDR3 region has 12 residues. The ends were cut back, 5 bases at V and 4 bases at J, with 9 bases in the middle. Germline V gene lookup returns CDR1 MNHEY and CDR2 SVGAGI. The CDR3 bases are TGTGCCAGCAGTCCAGGGCGGTACGAGCAGTACTTC. It specifies CASSPGRYEQYF.

V usage is TRBV10-3 and J usage is TRBJ2-3, with a weak D call TRBD1 (5 bases). The CDR3 covers 15 residues. Germline V gives CDR1 ENHRY, CDR2 SYGVKD. V lost 3 bases to trimming and J lost 4 bases, with 14 bases between them. CDR3: CAISDGLLGADTQYF. CDR3 nucleotide sequence: TGTGCCATCAGTGATGGTTTATTAGGGGCAGATACGCAGTATTTT.

The chain joins TRBV24-1 to TRBJ2-3; D remains ambiguous. V lost 2 bases, J lost 2 bases, and 13 bases lay in between. The CDR3 consists of 16 residues. Germline CDR1 reads KGHDR; CDR2 reads SFDVKD. This CDR3 is CATSDSTGRVTDTQYF. For the CDR3, the DNA is TGTGCCACCAGTGATTCCACGGGTCGCGTCACAGATACGCAGTATTTT.

The chain has TRBV10-1 and TRBJ1-1; TRBD1 is a possible D gene (6 bases). The CDR3 runs to 15 residues. V lost 1 base to trimming and J lost 1 base, with 10 bases between them. Germline loops: CDR1 WNHNN, CDR2 SYGVQD (reference sequence). The chain's CDR3 is CASSEYQGQNTEAFF. CDR3 bases: TGCGCCAGCAGTGAGTACCAGGGACAGAACACTGAAGCTTTCTTT.

This chain connects TRBV5-6 to TRBJ1-5; no clear D gene. Germline CDR1 and CDR2: SGHDT and YYEEEE. CDR3 length: 13 residues. Trimming removed 2 bases from V and 4 bases from J, with 7 bases in between. CDR3 loop: CASSFSRNQPQHF. The CDR3 DNA follows: TGTGCCAGCAGCTTTTCTCGGAATCAGCCCCAGCATTTT.

The chain has TRBV5-6 and TRBJ1-4; 7 bases line up with TRBD1. The CDR3 is 14 residues long. CDR1 is SGHDT and CDR2 is YYEEEE in the germline V gene. Trimming removed 1 base from V and 11 bases from J; junction bases left unmatched: 8. In DNA form, the CDR3 reads TGTGCCAGCAGCTTGTGGGGACAGAGGGTGAAACTGTTTTTT. Protein sequence: CASSLWGQRVKLFF.

The J gene is TRBJ2-5, the V gene TRBV7-7, with D possibly matching TRBD2 (6 bases). Germline V CDR1 and CDR2: SSHAT, FNYEAQ (reference sequence). The CDR3 totals 16 residues. V lost 3 bases and J 2 bases, leaving 16 bases between the germline ends. CDR3 DNA sequence: TGTGCCAGCAGCTTCGGCTACGGCGGGGCTCAAGAGACCCAGTACTTC. Residues: CASSFGYGGAQETQYF. The variable domain in full, with the rest retrieved from reference TRBV7-7 and TRBJ2-5, is GAGVSQSPRYKVTKRGQDVTLRCDPISSHATLYWYQQALGQGPEFLTYFNYEAQPDKSGLPSDRFSAERPEGSISTLTIQRTEQRDSAMYRCASSFGYGGAQETQYFGPGTRLLVL.

The V gene is TRBV9, the J gene TRBJ2-3, with D perhaps matching TRBD1 (5 bases). Per germline, CDR1 SGDLS and CDR2 YYNGEE. The CDR3 is 14 residues long. V was trimmed by 3 bases and J by 0 bases, leaving 8 bases between them. CDR3 in DNA: TGTGCCAGCAGCGCCAGACAGAGCACAGATACGCAGTATTTT. Protein: CASSARQSTDTQYF. The whole variable domain, filled in from reference TRBV9 and TRBJ2-3, reads DSGVTQTPKHLITATGQRVTLRCSPRSGDLSVYWYQQSLDQGLQFLIQYYNGEERAKGNILERFSAQQFPDLHSELNLSSLELGDSALYFCASSARQSTDTQYFGPGTRLTVL.

V and J are TRBV5-6 and TRBJ2-7, with 9 bases aligning to TRBD1. V shed 7 bases, J shed 7 bases, and the junction held 9 bases outside the gene matches. The germline V gene has CDR1 SGHDT and CDR2 YYEEEE. There are 13 residues in the CDR3. CDR3 sequence (DNA): TGTGCCAGCTCACCATTACAGGGGGCTGAGCAGTACTTC. This sequence encodes CASSPLQGAEQYF.

The chain joins TRBV30 to TRBJ1-1; 8 bases are shared with TRBD1. With 3 bases clipped from V and 5 bases from J, the junction kept 11 bases outside the gene matches. The CDR3 totals 15 residues. CDR1 GTSNPN and CDR2 SVGIG come from the germline V gene (reference sequence). CDR3 DNA sequence: TGTGCCTGGAGAACGGGACAGGCCAGCAGGACTGAAGCTTTCTTT. Translation gives CAWRTGQASRTEAFF.

V usage is TRBV19 and J usage is TRBJ1-1; 7 bases are shared with TRBD1. From germline, CDR1 is LNHDA and CDR2 SQIVND (reference sequence). J was trimmed by 6 bases and V by 6 bases; bases with no gene match: 1. The CDR3 covers 11 residues. The DNA of the CDR3 is TGTGCCAGTAGCGACAGGGCTGAAGCTTTCTTT. Amino acid sequence: CASSDRAEAFF.

This clone came up many times. This sequence joins TRBV7-9 and TRBJ2-2; the match to TRBD2 covers 7 bases. J lost 0 bases, V lost 3 bases, and 4 bases had no gene match. The CDR3 consists of 16 residues. CDR1 and CDR2 from the germline V gene are SEHNR and FQNEAQ (reference sequence). The CDR3 region is CASSFRGTTNTGELFF. CDR3 coding DNA: TGTGCCAGCAGCTTCCGAGGGACTACGAACACCGGGGAGCTGTTTTTT.

The V gene is TRBV7-9, the J gene TRBJ1-1; a weak D match, TRBD1 (5 bases). Trimming took off 2 bases at V and 6 bases at J, with 13 bases between the two ends. The germline V gene encodes CDR1 SEHNR and CDR2 FQNEAQ (reference sequence). The CDR3 is 14 amino acids. The CDR3 DNA follows: TGTGCCAGCAGCTTACGACAGATAAGTTCTGAAGCTTTCTTT. It codes for CASSLRQISSEAFF.

This clone occurred once. J is TRBJ2-7 and V is TRBV10-3; 11 positions match TRBD1. From germline, CDR1 is ENHRY and CDR2 SYGVKD. This CDR3 spans 12 amino acids. V was pared by 8 bases and J by 6 bases, with 3 bases of the junction left unmatched. The CDR3 nucleotides are TGTGCCATCTGGGACAGGGGGTTCGAGCAGTACTTC. Translation: CAIWDRGFEQYF.

This clone was counted a single time. The V call is TRBV27, the J call TRBJ2-1; 9 nucleotides match TRBD1. The V and J ends lost 6 bases and 2 bases, in that order; junction bases with no gene match: 2. In germline, CDR1 is MNHEY, CDR2 SMNVEV (reference sequence). The CDR3 contains 14 residues. CDR3 in DNA: TGTGCCAGCAGGGGGGACAGGGCCTACAATGAGCAGTTCTTC. Its translation is CASRGDRAYNEQFF.

With regard to this clone: This CDR3 is also generated by other DNA sequences in the sample. This sequence joins TRBV18 and TRBJ1-5, with 9 bases matching TRBD1. Germline values: CDR1 KGHSH, CDR2 LQKENI. CDR3 length equals 15 residues. V was pared by 0 bases and J by 6 bases, with 3 bases of the junction left unmatched. For the CDR3, the DNA is TGTGCCAGCTCACCACCGGGACAGGGTACTCAGCCCCAGCATTTT. This translates into CASSPPGQGTQPQHF.

This chain links TRBV18 with TRBJ2-5; 7 bases agree with TRBD1. Trimming removed 3 bases from V and 2 bases from J; junction bases left unmatched: 3. CDR1 and CDR2 (germline): KGHSH, LQKENI. This CDR3 region has 14 residues. The CDR3 region has the DNA TGTGCCAGCTCACCGTGGACAGGACAAGAGACCCAGTACTTC. Protein sequence: CASSPWTGQETQYF.

The gene calls are TRBV7-2 and TRBJ2-1, with 8 bases matching TRBD1. CDR1 and CDR2 from the germline V gene are SGHTA and FQGNSA. V was pared by 6 bases and J by 4 bases, with 5 bases of the junction left unmatched. This CDR3 is 14 amino acids long. DNA for the CDR3: TGTGCCAGCAGGGGGACAGGAAGATACAATGAGCAGTTCTTC. This sequence encodes CASRGTGRYNEQFF.

The chain uses TRBV4-1 and TRBJ2-1, with TRBD2 matching over 7 bases. The CDR3 runs 16 residues. The J segment lost 8 bases and the V segment lost 1 base, leaving 11 bases of the junction unmatched. Germline V gives CDR1 MGHRA, CDR2 YSYEKL. Here the CDR3 DNA reads TGCGCCAGCAGCCAAGCGGTATGGGGAGGGAGCGATGAGCAGTTCTTC. Translating gives CASSQAVWGGSDEQFF.

This rearrangement joins TRBV11-2 to TRBJ2-4; possible D gene TRBD1, 5 bases. Germline CDR1 is SGHAT and CDR2 is FQNNGV. V was cut by 6 bases and J by 1 base, with 19 bases left in between. This CDR3 spans 17 amino acids. CDR3 loop: CASSPLRGRSAKNIQYF. The CDR3 DNA reads as TGTGCCAGCAGTCCCTTAAGGGGTAGGAGCGCCAAAAACATTCAGTACTTC.

A remark on this clone: The identical CDR3 is also encoded by other nucleotide sequences in the sample. The chain employs TRBV12-3 or TRBV12-4 and TRBJ1-2; D possibly corresponds to TRBD1 (6 bases). The CDR3 has 12 amino acids. V lost 4 bases to trimming and J lost 4 bases, with 7 bases between them. The CDR3 sequence is CASSSDSYGYTF. CDR3 coding DNA: TGTGCCAGCAGTTCGGACAGCTATGGCTACACCTTC.

The sample holds one count of this clone. This chain links TRBV4-2 with TRBJ2-1, with D maybe TRBD2 (6 bases). CDR1 LGHNA and CDR2 YNFKEQ come from the germline V gene. The CDR3 is 15 residues long. V lost 1 base and J lost 6, with 13 bases in between. The CDR3, as DNA: TGTGCCAGCAGCCAAGGCCCGGAGGAGGGCAATGAGCAGTTCTTC. Translated, it gives CASSQGPEEGNEQFF.

This chain joins TRBV19 and TRBJ2-3; unclear D gene. With 3 bases removed from V and 0 bases from J, the gap between germline ends came to 10 bases. Germline V gene lookup returns CDR1 LNHDA and CDR2 SQIVND (reference sequence). The CDR3 extends over 15 amino acids. CDR3 bases: TGTGCCAGTAGTATGTCTCTATCAAGCACAGATACGCAGTATTTT. This sequence encodes CASSMSLSSTDTQYF.

The chain employs TRBV11-2 and TRBJ2-7; tentatively, D is TRBD1 (5 bases). The CDR3 is 15 residues long. Germline-derived CDR1 and CDR2 are SGHAT and FQNNGV. Trimming cost V 1 base and J 3 bases, with 13 bases left between them. DNA of the CDR3: TGTGCCAGCAGCTTAGTCCAGGGTACGTACTACGAGCAGTACTTC. This translates into CASSLVQGTYYEQYF.

This sequence joins TRBV7-2 and TRBJ2-2, with 8 positions matching TRBD2. This CDR3 has 13 residues. Germline lookup yields CDR1 SGHTA and CDR2 FQGNSA. V shed 1 base, J shed 12 bases, and the junction held 4 bases outside the gene matches. CDR3 in amino acids: CASSLVGTSKLFF. Here the CDR3 DNA reads TGTGCCAGCAGCTTAGTGGGGACTAGTAAGCTGTTTTTT.

This chain connects TRBV5-3 to TRBJ2-7; 8 positions agree with TRBD2. TRBV5-3 is marked as an open reading frame, function uncertain. The CDR3 runs 22 residues. After removal of 1 base from V and 2 bases from J, the junction contained 26 bases not matched to a gene. CDR3 region: CARSLSSGKKRGGQQVPYEQYF. Here the CDR3 DNA reads TGTGCCAGAAGCTTGAGTAGCGGGAAAAAAAGAGGTGGCCAGCAGGTCCCCTACGAGCAGTACTTC.

The rearrangement uses TRBV19 and TRBJ1-1; D gene unclear. This CDR3 region has 13 residues. Germline values: CDR1 LNHDA, CDR2 SQIVND (reference sequence). Trimming cost V 7 bases and J 7 bases, with 16 bases left between them. This chain's CDR3 is CASNIAGSVEAFF. The CDR3 DNA reads TGTGCCAGTAATATCGCGGGTTCTGTTGAAGCTTTCTTT.

This chain joins TRBV29-1 and TRBJ2-5; tentative D call: TRBD2 (6 bases). Germline V gives CDR1 SQVTM, CDR2 ANQGSEA. The CDR3 has 18 residues. V shed 4 bases and J shed 1 base, with 25 bases lying between them. CDR3 protein: CSVVLGMGLRSPQETQYF. The CDR3 nucleotides are TGCAGCGTTGTTCTCGGAATGGGACTCCGATCTCCCCAAGAGACCCAGTACTTC.